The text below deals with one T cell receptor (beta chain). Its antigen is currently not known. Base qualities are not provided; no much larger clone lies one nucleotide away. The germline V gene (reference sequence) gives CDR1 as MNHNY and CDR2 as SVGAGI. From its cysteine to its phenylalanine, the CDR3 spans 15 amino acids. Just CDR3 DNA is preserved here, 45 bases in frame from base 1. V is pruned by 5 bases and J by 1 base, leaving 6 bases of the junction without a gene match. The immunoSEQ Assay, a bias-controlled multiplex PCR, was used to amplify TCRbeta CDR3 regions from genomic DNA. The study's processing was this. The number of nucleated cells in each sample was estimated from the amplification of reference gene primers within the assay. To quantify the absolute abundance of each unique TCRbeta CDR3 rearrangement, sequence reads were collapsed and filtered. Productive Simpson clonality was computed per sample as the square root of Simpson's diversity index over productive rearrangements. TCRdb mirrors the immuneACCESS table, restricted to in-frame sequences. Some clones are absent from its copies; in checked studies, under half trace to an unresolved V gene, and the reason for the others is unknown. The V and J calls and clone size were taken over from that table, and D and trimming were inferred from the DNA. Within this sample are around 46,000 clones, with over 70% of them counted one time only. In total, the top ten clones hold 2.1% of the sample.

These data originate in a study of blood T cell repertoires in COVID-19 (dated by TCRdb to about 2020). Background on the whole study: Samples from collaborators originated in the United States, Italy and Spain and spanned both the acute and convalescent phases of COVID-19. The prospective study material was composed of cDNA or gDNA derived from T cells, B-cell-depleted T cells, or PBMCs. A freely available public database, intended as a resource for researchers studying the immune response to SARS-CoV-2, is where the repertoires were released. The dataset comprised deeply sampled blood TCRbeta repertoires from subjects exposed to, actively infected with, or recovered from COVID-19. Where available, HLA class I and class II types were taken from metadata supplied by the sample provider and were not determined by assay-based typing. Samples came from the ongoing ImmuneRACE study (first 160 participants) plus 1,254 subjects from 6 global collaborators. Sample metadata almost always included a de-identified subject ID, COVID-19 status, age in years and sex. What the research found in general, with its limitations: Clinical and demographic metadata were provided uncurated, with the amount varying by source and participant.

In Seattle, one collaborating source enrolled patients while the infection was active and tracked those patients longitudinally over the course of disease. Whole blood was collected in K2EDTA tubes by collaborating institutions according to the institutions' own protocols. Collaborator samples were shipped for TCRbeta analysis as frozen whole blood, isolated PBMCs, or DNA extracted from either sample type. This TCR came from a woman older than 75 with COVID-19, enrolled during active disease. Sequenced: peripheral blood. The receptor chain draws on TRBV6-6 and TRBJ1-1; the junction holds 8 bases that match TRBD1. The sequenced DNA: TGTGCCAGCAGTCCCCAGGGGGCGCCGAACACTGAAGCTTTCTTT. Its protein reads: CASSPQGAPNTEAFF.